These 18 T cell receptor beta chains came from one sample sequenced in a study of blood T cell repertoires in COVID-19. The protocol was immunoSEQ multiplex PCR, while the TCRdb copy is restricted to in-frame clones and leaves out a portion. Here the sample spans roughly 60,000 clones, roughly 84% being singletons. Sequencing was performed on peripheral blood. The receptors here all came from a man aged 55 to 70 with COVID-19, enrolled during active disease.

The V and J genes are TRBV4-1 and TRBJ1-2, with 8 bases fitting TRBD1. The germline V gene has CDR1 MGHRA and CDR2 YSYEKL. This CDR3 is built from 15 residues. J was trimmed by 0 bases and V by 6 bases; bases with no gene match: 6. The CDR3 nucleotides read TGCGCCAGCAGTAAAACAGGGGGAGCTAACTATGGCTACACCTTC. Its translation: CASSKTGGANYGYTF.

V gene TRBV6-5 combines with J gene TRBJ1-4; 8 bases agree with TRBD1. The trim removed 11 bases at V and 0 bases at J, leaving 5 bases unmatched. The germline V gene has CDR1 MNHEY and CDR2 SVGAGI. There are 14 residues in the CDR3. Here the CDR3 reads CAGGQGATNEKLFF. The CDR3, as DNA: TGTGCCGGCGGACAGGGAGCAACTAATGAAAAACTGTTTTTT.

This chain uses TRBV7-3 with TRBJ2-7, with D possibly TRBD2 on 6 matching bases. CDR1 and CDR2 from the germline V gene are SGHTA and FQGTGA. The CDR3 consists of 15 residues. V gave up 5 bases and J gave up 0 bases, with 14 bases separating them. The CDR3 nucleotides read TGTGCCAGCAGCCCTAGCGACGGAAGCTCCTACGAGCAGTACTTC. This codes for CASSPSDGSSYEQYF.

The chain carries TRBV24-1 and TRBJ2-3; TRBD1 matches 8 bases. Germline CDR1 and CDR2: KGHDR and SFDVKD. V trimming: 1 base; J trimming: 0 bases; junction bases outside the gene matches: 5. The CDR3 has 17 amino acids. CDR3 in amino acids: CATSDFGTGGSTDTQYF. The CDR3 DNA follows: TGTGCCACCAGTGATTTCGGGACAGGTGGAAGCACAGATACGCAGTATTTT.

This rearrangement joins TRBV5-1 to TRBJ2-7, with D perhaps TRBD2 (6 bases). The CDR3 consists of 14 residues. Per germline, CDR1 SGHRS and CDR2 YFSETQ. V shed 4 bases and J shed 0 bases, with 11 bases lying between them. CDR3 DNA sequence: TGCGCCAGCAGCCGGGACGGGAGCTCCTACGAGCAGTACTTC. Its translation is CASSRDGSSYEQYF.

The rearrangement links TRBV24-1 to TRBJ2-1, with 14 bases fitting TRBD2. Germline V gene lookup returns CDR1 KGHDR and CDR2 SFDVKD. V lost 5 bases to trimming and J lost 7 bases; unmatched junction nucleotides: 3. The CDR3 totals 15 residues. The CDR3 bases are TGTGCCACCAGTGGGGGACTAGCGGGAGTTAATGAGCAGTTCTTC. As protein: CATSGGLAGVNEQFF.

The V gene is TRBV21-1, the J gene TRBJ1-4. TRBV21-1 is a pseudogene. This CDR3 comprises 17 residues. Written as DNA, the CDR3 is TGTGCCAGCAGCAAAGGTGGGGGGGTTCGAACTAATGAAAAACTGTTTTTT. Translating it yields CASSKGGGVRTNEKLFF.

This clone has a handful of counts. The chain combines TRBV10-3 with TRBJ1-2; the D is unclear. This CDR3 contains 13 residues. V was trimmed by 7 bases and J by 1 base, leaving 10 bases between them. Per germline, CDR1 ENHRY and CDR2 SYGVKD. The CDR3 nucleotides are TGTGCCATCACCCCGACTGTTAACTATGGCTACACCTTC. Translated: CAITPTVNYGYTF.

V is TRBV10-2 and J is TRBJ2-2; possible D gene TRBD1, 6 bases. The CDR3 has 15 amino acids. In germline, CDR1 is WSHSY, CDR2 SAAADI. Trimming stripped 6 bases from V and 3 bases from J, with 14 bases between. CDR3 protein: CASRAQGLDTGELFF. The CDR3 coding sequence is TGCGCCAGCAGAGCACAGGGTCTAGACACCGGGGAGCTGTTTTTT.

The J gene is TRBJ1-2, the V gene TRBV7-9; TRBD1 might be the D (6 bases). CDR1 SEHNR and CDR2 FQNEAQ come from the germline V gene (reference sequence). Trimming stripped 5 bases from V and 4 bases from J, with 23 bases between. This CDR3 has 17 amino acids. CDR3 DNA: TGTGCCAGCAGCCCACGTCTCCTGCCAGGGGTGGGCTATGGCTACACCTTC. It specifies CASSPRLLPGVGYGYTF.

The chain joins TRBV9 to TRBJ2-5; TRBD2 might be the D (5 bases). The length of the CDR3 is 12 residues. Deletions cut 1 base from V and 5 bases from J, with 6 bases between. Germline CDR1 and CDR2: SGDLS and YYNGEE. The CDR3 reads CASSVRGETQYF. The DNA for the CDR3 is TGTGCCAGCAGCGTACGGGGTGAGACCCAGTACTTC.

V and J are TRBV5-6 and TRBJ2-7, with D maybe TRBD1 (6 bases). With 5 bases removed from V and 3 bases from J, the gap between germline ends came to 12 bases. The CDR3 totals 13 residues. CDR1 and CDR2 from the germline V gene are SGHDT and YYEEEE. The CDR3 DNA reads as TGTGCCAGCAGTCAGGGGTACAGCTACGAGCAGTACTTC. Residues: CASSQGYSYEQYF.

The gene calls are TRBV9 and TRBJ2-1, with D possibly being TRBD1 (6 bases). The germline V gene encodes CDR1 SGDLS and CDR2 YYNGEE. The length of the CDR3 is 14 residues. V lost 0 bases and J 9 bases, leaving 13 bases between the germline ends. CDR3 nucleotides: TGTGCCAGCAGCGTAGGTGGGGGCTCATTTGAGCAGTTCTTC. Protein: CASSVGGGSFEQFF.

As to this clone: A read error may produce the germline difference seen at one junction end. The J gene is TRBJ2-5, the V gene TRBV7-7, with 11 nucleotides matching TRBD2. The CDR3 spans 15 residues. The V gene's germline CDR1 is SSHAT and CDR2 FNYEAQ (reference sequence). The CDR3 loop reads CASSLLAGGQEAQYF. Written as DNA, the CDR3 is TGTGCCAGCAGCTTACTAGCGGGGGGTCAAGAGGCCCAGTACTTC.

The chain carries TRBV7-9 and TRBJ1-1; D not certain. This CDR3 spans 14 amino acids. The V end was cut by 2 bases, the J end by 2 bases, with 9 bases between. Germline assignment: CDR1 SEHNR and CDR2 FQNEAQ (reference sequence). CDR3 sequence: CASSLSRLNTEAFF. The CDR3 DNA is TGTGCCAGCAGCTTAAGCAGGCTTAACACTGAAGCTTTCTTT.

The chain has TRBV10-3 and TRBJ2-2, with 8 bases lining up with TRBD2. The CDR3 extends over 13 amino acids. The V gene end was trimmed by 10 bases and the J gene end by 8 bases; junction bases not matched to a gene: 9. The germline gives CDR1 ENHRY, CDR2 SYGVKD. This CDR3 is CAKQERESGELFF. The CDR3 DNA reads as TGTGCCAAACAAGAGCGGGAGTCGGGGGAGCTGTTTTTT.

This chain joins TRBV30 and TRBJ1-2; 8 bases line up with TRBD1. The CDR3 is made up of 14 amino acids. The V gene's germline CDR1 is GTSNPN and CDR2 SVGIG (reference sequence). Trimming removed 2 bases from V and 5 bases from J; junction bases left unmatched: 7. In DNA, the CDR3 is TGTGCCTGGAGTCTAGGACAGGGAGGTTATGGCTACACCTTC. It codes for CAWSLGQGGYGYTF.

V gene TRBV5-1 combines with J gene TRBJ2-5; D might be TRBD2 (6 bases). Germline V gene data show CDR1 as SGHRS and CDR2 as YFSETQ. V was clipped by 0 bases and J by 3 bases, with 12 bases between them. The CDR3 is 15 residues long. This CDR3 is CASSLAGVAEETQYF. The CDR3 coding sequence is TGCGCCAGCAGCTTGGCCGGGGTAGCGGAAGAGACCCAGTACTTC.